Below, 28 T cell receptor beta chains from the same sample are listed, as sequenced in a study of cytomegalovirus exposure and HLA in healthy donors. PCR amplification relied on 60 Vbeta primers (plus 13 Jbeta primers). The protocol was immunoSEQ multiplex PCR, while the TCRdb copy is restricted to in-frame clones and leaves out a portion. The sample records approximately 110,000 clones, 65% to 75% being singletons. The sequenced material came from PBMCs. The receptors derive from a man aged 30-40 years in good health and CMV-seropositive.

This clone occurred a few times. The V and J genes are TRBV5-6 and TRBJ2-1, with D tentatively TRBD2 (5 bases). Germline V lookup: CDR1 SGHDT, CDR2 YYEEEE. Trimming removed 2 bases at V and 8 bases at J, with 14 bases between. This CDR3 region has 14 residues. The CDR3: CASSLMTWRDEQFF. The CDR3 DNA reads as TGTGCCAGCAGCTTAATGACGTGGCGGGATGAGCAGTTCTTC.

The chain carries TRBV5-4 and TRBJ1-1; TRBD1 matches at 11 bases. Trimming cost V 2 bases and J 2 bases; bases outside gene matches: 11. The germline CDR1 and CDR2 sequences are SGHNT and YYREEE (reference sequence). The CDR3 sequence is 18 residues long. The CDR3 DNA follows: TGTGCCAGCAGCTTAGGGCGGGACAGGGGGACCCCAAACACTGAAGCTTTCTTT. It codes for CASSLGRDRGTPNTEAFF. The variable domain in full, completed from reference TRBV5-4 and TRBJ1-1, reads ETGVTQSPTHLIKTRGQQVTLRCSSQSGHNTVSWYQQALGQGPQFIFQYYREEENGRGNFPPRFSGLQFPNYSSELNVNALELDDSALYLCASSLGRDRGTPNTEAFFGQGTRLTVV.

The chain is built from TRBV27 and TRBJ1-1, with 10 bases aligning to TRBD1. CDR1 MNHEY and CDR2 SMNVEV come from the germline V gene (reference sequence). Trimming cost V 0 bases and J 7 bases; bases outside gene matches: 2. The CDR3 contains 14 residues. CDR3 in DNA: TGTGCCAGCAGTTTATCGACAGGGGGCCGTGAAGCTTTCTTT. Translation gives CASSLSTGGREAFF.

The V gene is TRBV27, the J gene TRBJ1-2, with 9 positions matching TRBD1. Germline V gene lookup returns CDR1 MNHEY and CDR2 SMNVEV (reference sequence). The CDR3 runs to 12 residues. Trimming took 6 bases from V and 6 from J; bases not matched to a gene: 2. CDR3 sequence reads: CASSWTGDGYTF. The CDR3 DNA is TGTGCCAGCAGCTGGACAGGGGATGGCTACACCTTC.

This chain joins TRBV29-1 and TRBJ1-2; TRBD1 is a possible D gene (6 bases). Trimming took 5 bases from V and 4 from J, leaving 20 bases between them. The germline CDR1 and CDR2 sequences are SQVTM and ANQGSEA. The CDR3 runs to 15 residues. The CDR3 nucleotides read TGCAGCGTTCAGGGGCAAGACCCGGATCGCTATGGCTACACCTTC. Translated: CSVQGQDPDRYGYTF.

This chain connects TRBV28 to TRBJ1-5; maybe TRBD1 (6 bases). There are 14 residues in the CDR3. V was pared by 5 bases and J by 5 bases, with 13 bases between. Germline lookup yields CDR1 MDHEN and CDR2 SYDVKM. CDR3 residues: CASSPRQAYQPQHF. DNA for the CDR3: TGTGCCAGCAGTCCGAGACAGGCATATCAGCCCCAGCATTTT.

This chain links TRBV7-7 with TRBJ2-5; D perhaps matches TRBD2 (6 bases). This CDR3 has 14 residues. Germline-derived CDR1 and CDR2 are SSHAT and FNYEAQ (reference sequence). V was pared by 5 bases and J by 2 bases, with 12 bases between. CDR3 DNA sequence: TGTGCCAGCAGCCGGGGACTTGTACAAGAGACCCAGTACTTC. It codes for CASSRGLVQETQYF.

V usage is TRBV5-1 and J usage is TRBJ1-2; TRBD1 aligns across 8 bases. CDR3 length equals 15 residues. J was trimmed by 6 bases and V by 4 bases; bases with no gene match: 11. The germline V gene encodes CDR1 SGHRS and CDR2 YFSETQ. Here the CDR3 reads CASSPTGTGADGYTF. The CDR3 DNA sequence: TGCGCCAGCAGCCCGACCGGGACAGGAGCGGATGGCTACACCTTC.

Written as DNA, the CDR3 is TGTGCCAGCAGCTTCTCACCGGGACAGGGGAACACCGGGGAGCTGTTTTTT. It codes for CASSFSPGQGNTGELFF. This chain uses TRBV7-9 with TRBJ2-2; 9 bases are shared with TRBD1. Germline values: CDR1 SEHNR, CDR2 FQNEAQ (reference sequence). J lost 1 base, V lost 3 bases, and 6 bases had no gene match. This CDR3 has 17 residues.

The chain combines TRBV6-6 with TRBJ2-3; TRBD1 agrees at 7 bases. Germline loops: CDR1 MNHNY, CDR2 SVGAGI (reference sequence). This CDR3 has 15 residues. Trimming at V came to 0 bases and at J to 5 bases, leaving 5 bases not matched to a gene. CDR3 sequence (DNA): TGTGCCAGCAGTTACTCGATGACAGGGAAAGATACGCAGTATTTT. This gives the protein CASSYSMTGKDTQYF.

The chain combines TRBV28 with TRBJ2-3, with 16 bases fitting TRBD2. After removal of 4 bases from V and 5 bases from J, the junction contained 18 bases not matched to a gene. CDR3 length equals 21 residues. Germline V gives CDR1 MDHEN, CDR2 SYDVKM. The chain's CDR3 is CASSSLQTPGTSGGAIDTQYF. CDR3 in DNA: TGTGCCAGCAGTTCCCTACAAACCCCCGGGACTAGCGGGGGGGCCATAGATACGCAGTATTTT.

The genes are TRBV25-1 and TRBJ2-1; D might be TRBD1 (5 bases). Trimming removed 6 bases at V and 4 bases at J, with 13 bases between. CDR3 length: 14 amino acids. Germline assignment: CDR1 MGHDK and CDR2 SYGVNS. CDR3 coding DNA: TGTGCCAGCAGCCTAGGGGAAGGTTACAATGAGCAGTTCTTC. Its translation is CASSLGEGYNEQFF. The whole variable domain, filled in from reference TRBV25-1 and TRBJ2-1, reads EADIYQTPRYLVIGTGKKITLECSQTMGHDKMYWYQQDPGMELHLIHYSYGVNSTEKGDLSSESTVSRIRTEHFPLTLESARPSHTSQYLCASSLGEGYNEQFFGPGTRLTVL.

This clone was detected a few times. CDR3 coding DNA: TGTGCCAGCAGTTTCCATCAACCGGGTGAAGCTTTCTTT. Its protein is CASSFHQPGEAFF. V and J are TRBV27 and TRBJ1-1, with D unclear. The CDR3 covers 13 residues. CDR1 is MNHEY, CDR2 SMNVEV, per germline (reference sequence). V was pared by 3 bases and J by 7 bases, with 12 bases between.

CDR3 amino acids: CASSLSTSLNEQFF. CDR3 sequence (DNA): TGCGCCAGCAGCTTGTCTACTAGCCTCAATGAGCAGTTCTTC. This chain connects TRBV5-1 to TRBJ2-1; TRBD2 might be the D (6 bases). Trimming pared 1 base from V and 6 bases from J, leaving 11 bases between. CDR3 length: 14 amino acids. Germline-derived CDR1 and CDR2 are SGHRS and YFSETQ. Full variable domain (rest looked up from reference TRBV5-1 and TRBJ2-1): KAGVTQTPRYLIKTRGQQVTLSCSPISGHRSVSWYQQTPGQGLQFLFEYFSETQRNKGNFPGRFSGRQFSNSRSEMNVSTLELGDSALYLCASSLSTSLNEQFFGPGTRLTVL.

V usage is TRBV4-1 and J usage is TRBJ2-7; 9 bases are shared with TRBD1. Trimming removed 3 bases from V and 5 bases from J; junction bases left unmatched: 14. This CDR3 has 17 amino acids. Per germline, CDR1 MGHRA and CDR2 YSYEKL. The CDR3 protein is CASSQLTGQGRVNEQYF. CDR3 sequence (DNA): TGCGCCAGCAGCCAGCTCACGGGACAGGGACGGGTTAACGAGCAGTACTTC.

The V and J genes are TRBV5-1 and TRBJ2-1, with 10 nucleotides matching TRBD2. Germline trimming cut 0 bases from V and 4 bases from J; bases unmatched to any gene: 4. This CDR3 is built from 16 residues. Germline-derived CDR1 and CDR2 are SGHRS and YFSETQ. For the CDR3, the DNA is TGCGCCAGCAGCTTGGTCGCTAGCGGGGGATACAATGAGCAGTTCTTC. Protein: CASSLVASGGYNEQFF.

V usage is TRBV7-6 and J usage is TRBJ2-5; 8 bases map to TRBD1. The closer fit of TRBJ2-7 to the DNA end suggests the J call may be wrong. The germline CDR1 and CDR2 sequences are SGHVS and FNYEAQ. CDR3 size: 17 residues. The CDR3 nucleotides are TGTGCCAGCAGCTTAGCGGGGACAGACAGGGGAACCTACGAGCAGTACTTC. Amino acid sequence: CASSLAGTDRGTYEQYF.

This sequence joins TRBV10-3 and TRBJ2-5; TRBD1 matches 10 bases. Germline V gene lookup returns CDR1 ENHRY and CDR2 SYGVKD. Trimming at V came to 6 bases and at J to 2 bases, leaving 3 bases not matched to a gene. This CDR3 contains 14 residues. The CDR3 sequence is CAIRRDRGQETQYF. The DNA of the CDR3 is TGTGCCATCAGGAGGGACAGGGGTCAAGAGACCCAGTACTTC.

This clone has a handful of counts. V usage is TRBV6-5 and J usage is TRBJ1-1; D perhaps matches TRBD1 (5 bases). Trimming took off 2 bases at V and 7 bases at J, with 14 bases between the two ends. This CDR3 is 14 amino acids long. Germline CDR1 is MNHEY and CDR2 is SVGAGI. CDR3: CASSYNNQGREAFF. CDR3 nucleotides: TGTGCCAGCAGTTACAATAATCAGGGCCGTGAAGCTTTCTTT.

V gene TRBV7-8 combines with J gene TRBJ2-3; 9 bases fit TRBD2. CDR3 length: 16 amino acids. J was trimmed by 3 bases and V by 1 base; bases with no gene match: 5. CDR1 SGHVS and CDR2 FQNEAQ come from the germline V gene. CDR3 sequence (DNA): TGTGCCAGCAGCTTAGGCGGGGGGGCATCTACAGATACGCAGTATTTT. This translates into CASSLGGGASTDTQYF.

The chain couples TRBV5-4 to TRBJ1-3, with TRBD1 identical over 7 bases. CDR1 is SGHNT, CDR2 YYREEE, per germline (reference sequence). The CDR3 has 15 residues. The ends lost 4 bases at V and 4 bases at J; junction bases unmatched: 8. This CDR3 is CASSPRQGEGNTIYF. The CDR3, as DNA: TGTGCCAGCAGCCCCCGGCAGGGGGAAGGAAACACCATATATTTT.

This clone has only a few counts. The chain joins TRBV6-1 to TRBJ1-5; maybe TRBD1 (5 bases). Trimming left V 1 base short and J 14 bases short, with 21 bases between. This CDR3 spans 15 amino acids. Germline V gene data show CDR1 as MNHNS and CDR2 as SASEGT. The CDR3 region has the DNA TGTGCCAGCAGTGAAGGCGGGGCAGGGATCCACCGCGAGCATTTT. Protein product: CASSEGGAGIHREHF.

The chain recombines TRBV18 with TRBJ2-1; possible D gene TRBD1, 6 bases. From germline, CDR1 is KGHSH and CDR2 LQKENI. This CDR3 region has 15 residues. V lost 3 bases to trimming and J lost 0 bases, with 9 bases between them. The CDR3 reads CASSPTGSSYNEQFF. CDR3 in DNA: TGTGCCAGCTCACCCACAGGGAGCTCCTACAATGAGCAGTTCTTC.

The chain links TRBV20-1 to TRBJ2-7; TRBD1 agrees at 9 bases. The CDR3 sequence is 11 residues long. The germline V gene has CDR1 DFQATT and CDR2 SNEGSKA (reference sequence). CDR3 nucleotides: TGCACCCTTGGACAGGGGAACGAGCAGTACTTC. The encoded protein is CTLGQGNEQYF.

The chain links TRBV4-2 to TRBJ1-2; the match to TRBD1 covers 8 bases. This CDR3 contains 15 residues. CDR1 and CDR2 (germline): LGHNA, YNFKEQ. Trimming cost V 1 base and J 8 bases; bases outside gene matches: 9. The CDR3 coding sequence is TGTGCCAGCAGCCAAGGGATCCAGGGGGCGCGCGGCTACACCTTC. This sequence encodes CASSQGIQGARGYTF.

The gene calls are TRBV9 and TRBJ1-2; 7 nucleotides match TRBD1. Germline loops: CDR1 SGDLS, CDR2 YYNGEE. The ends lost 3 bases at V and 4 bases at J; junction bases unmatched: 3. CDR3 length: 13 residues. CDR3 amino acids: CASSARQGYGYTF. Written as DNA, the CDR3 is TGTGCCAGCAGCGCCCGACAGGGCTATGGCTACACCTTC.

This chain joins TRBV9 and TRBJ2-3, with a tentative D call TRBD2 (5 bases). Trimming stripped 6 bases from V and 6 bases from J, with 14 bases between. This CDR3 has 13 residues. Germline loops: CDR1 SGDLS, CDR2 YYNGEE. CDR3 sequence reads: CASTRVGEDTQYF. Written as DNA, the CDR3 is TGTGCCAGCACCCGAGTGGGAGAGGATACGCAGTATTTT. The complete variable domain, with remaining parts taken from reference TRBV9 and TRBJ2-3, reads DSGVTQTPKHLITATGQRVTLRCSPRSGDLSVYWYQQSLDQGLQFLIQYYNGEERAKGNILERFSAQQFPDLHSELNLSSLELGDSALYFCASTRVGEDTQYFGPGTRLTVL.

The chain carries TRBV6-1 and TRBJ2-5; TRBD2 might be the D (6 bases). Per germline, CDR1 MNHNS and CDR2 SASEGT. The ends were cut back, 2 bases at V and 4 bases at J, with 8 bases in the middle. The CDR3 is 13 residues long. This CDR3 reads CASSEHGGETQYF. The CDR3 DNA is TGTGCCAGCAGTGAACACGGGGGAGAGACCCAGTACTTC.